This T cell receptor (beta chain) was identified in a study of blood T cell repertoires in COVID-19. Up to 2 weeks before entering the study, exposed participants had met a COVID-19 case. The germline CDR1 and CDR2 sequences are LNHDA and SQIVND (reference sequence). The length of the CDR3 is 17 residues. V was trimmed by 5 bases and J by 1 base, leaving 20 bases between them. Profiling relied on immunoSEQ multiplex PCR, and the TCRdb table lists in-frame clones only, not all of them. Of 350,000 to 500,000 clones detected, 70% to 90% appear once; the ten largest clones hold 1.4% to 1.5%. The sequenced sample consisted of PBMCs or T cells enriched from blood (not recorded which). This sequence joins TRBV19 and TRBJ1-2, with a weak D call TRBD1 (5 bases). This receptor was taken from a woman aged 18-35 years who had been exposed to COVID-19. Here the CDR3 reads CASSPIKGQKHNYGYTF. DNA of the CDR3: TGTGCCAGTAGTCCGATTAAGGGGCAGAAGCATAACTATGGCTACACCTTC.